Below, 23 T cell receptor beta chains from the same sample are listed, as sequenced in a study of T-cell reconstitution after alpha-beta-depleted transplantation in children. Molecular barcoding with unique molecular identifiers was used for the TCRbeta library. One entry per CDR3 protein, called by TCRdb with MiXCR from the PCR reads. The data hold some 70,000 distinct CDR3 sequences, with roughly 4.9% observed a single time. Sequenced here: PBMCs, mostly from graft donor cells, sampled 180 days after TCRalphabeta/CD19-depleted stem cell transplant. All receptors come from a boy younger than two who had a stem cell transplant for acute myeloid leukemia, so the T cells may come from the graft donor.

This clonotype occurred many times. This chain uses TRBV6-5 with TRBJ2-2; D tentatively fits TRBD1 or TRBD2 (6 bases each). CDR3 length: 13 amino acids. V was cut by 7 bases and J by 5 bases, with 11 bases left in between. Looked up from germline, CDR1 is MNHEY and CDR2 is SVGAGI. CDR3: CASNPGATGELFF. CDR3 nucleotide sequence: TGTGCCAGCAACCCGGGGGCAACCGGGGAGCTGTTTTTT.

This clonotype was picked up many times. CDR3 DNA: TGTGCCAGCAGTTTAACCGCCCCCACCGGGGAGCTGTTTTTT. Encoded protein: CASSLTAPTGELFF. The chain is built from TRBV12-3 or TRBV12-4 and TRBJ2-2; D remains ambiguous. Trimming took off 2 bases at V and 4 bases at J, with 8 bases between the two ends. The CDR3 sequence is 14 residues long.

This clonotype appeared many times. This rearrangement joins TRBV20-1 to TRBJ2-1; a weak D match, TRBD1 (5 bases). The CDR3 is made up of 15 amino acids. V gave up 5 bases and J gave up 2 bases, with 16 bases separating them. The germline V gene encodes CDR1 DFQATT and CDR2 SNEGSKA (reference sequence). The CDR3 here is CSAPTAGMAYNEQFF. In DNA, the CDR3 is TGCAGTGCTCCCACGGCAGGGATGGCCTACAATGAGCAGTTCTTC.

The sample holds many counts of this clonotype. The genes are TRBV6-5 and TRBJ2-5, with 11 bases identical to TRBD1. V lost 2 bases, J lost 2 bases, and 4 bases stayed unmatched. CDR3 size: 16 residues. Germline loops: CDR1 MNHEY, CDR2 SVGAGI. The CDR3 loop reads CASSYLGQGGQETQYF. The DNA of the CDR3 is TGTGCCAGCAGTTACCTGGGACAGGGGGGGCAAGAGACCCAGTACTTC.

This clonotype came up many times. The rearrangement links TRBV2 to TRBJ2-2; D is uncertain. The V gene's germline CDR1 is SNHLY and CDR2 FYNNEI. The CDR3 runs to 15 residues. Trimming removed 0 bases at V and 0 bases at J, with 5 bases between. Here the CDR3 DNA reads TGTGCCAGCAGTGAAGCCAGAGCGAACACCGGGGAGCTGTTTTTT. Translation gives CASSEARANTGELFF.

This clonotype showed up many times. This rearrangement joins TRBV12-3 or TRBV12-4 to TRBJ2-3; D is unclear. V was pared by 5 bases and J by 4 bases, with 7 bases between. There are 12 residues in the CDR3. Here the CDR3 reads CASSPRADTQYF. DNA of the CDR3: TGTGCCAGCAGTCCCCGAGCAGATACGCAGTATTTT.

This clonotype was detected many times. V and J are TRBV20-1 and TRBJ1-6; D is unresolved. Germline values: CDR1 DFQATT, CDR2 SNEGSKA (reference sequence). Trimming took off 4 bases at V and 10 bases at J, with 11 bases between the two ends. This CDR3 has 12 amino acids. The DNA of the CDR3 is TGCAGTGCTATCGGGGATATATCACCCCTCCACTTT. Its protein is CSAIGDISPLHF.

CDR3 nucleotides: TGTGCCAGCAGTGGAACTAGCAATCAGCCCCAGCATTTT. This encodes CASSGTSNQPQHF. This chain joins TRBV6-1 and TRBJ1-5; D is ambiguous. CDR1 is MNHNS, CDR2 SASEGT, per germline. V lost 4 bases and J 0 bases, leaving 4 bases between the germline ends. The CDR3 is 13 amino acids.

This clonotype appeared many times. The V call is TRBV7-9, the J call TRBJ1-1; no clear D. V shed 2 bases and J shed 4 bases, with 20 bases lying between them. From germline, CDR1 is SEHNR and CDR2 FQNEAQ (reference sequence). The CDR3 extends over 17 amino acids. CDR3 sequence (DNA): TGTGCCAGCAGCTTATCTCTACCGGGAGCCTGGGTCACTGAAGCTTTCTTT. Its translation is CASSLSLPGAWVTEAFF.

Ten or more counts support this clonotype. V and J are TRBV15 and TRBJ1-3; the match to TRBD1 covers 8 bases. CDR3 length equals 15 residues. With 0 bases clipped from V and 4 bases from J, the junction kept 2 bases outside the gene matches. Germline values: CDR1 LNHNV, CDR2 YYDKDF (reference sequence). CDR3 nucleotide sequence: TGTGCCACCAGCAGAGAGGACAGGGACGGAAACACCATATATTTT. Encoded protein: CATSREDRDGNTIYF.

This clonotype showed up many times. The chain links TRBV4-2 to TRBJ1-5, with D possibly matching TRBD1 (5 bases). Trimming left V 0 bases short and J 5 bases short, with 14 bases between. This CDR3 contains 16 residues. In germline, CDR1 is LGHNA, CDR2 YNFKEQ. The CDR3 here is CASSQEYGQGYQPQHF. CDR3 nucleotide sequence: TGTGCCAGCAGCCAAGAGTATGGGCAGGGCTATCAGCCCCAGCATTTT.

This clonotype was detected many times. The V gene is TRBV15, the J gene TRBJ1-4; D is ambiguous. CDR3 length: 14 amino acids. Trimming stripped 0 bases from V and 7 bases from J, with 9 bases between. Per the germline V gene, CDR1 is LNHNV and CDR2 is YYDKDF (reference sequence). The CDR3 spells CATSRDKGSEKLFF. In DNA, the CDR3 is TGTGCCACCAGCAGAGATAAGGGCAGTGAAAAACTGTTTTTT.

This clonotype was seen many times. This chain uses TRBV18 with TRBJ2-3; D possibly corresponds to TRBD2 (6 bases). With 6 bases removed from V and 1 base from J, the gap between germline ends came to 11 bases. CDR1 KGHSH and CDR2 LQKENI come from the germline V gene. CDR3 length equals 14 residues. For the CDR3, the DNA is TGTGCCAGCTCGCCCGGGGGAGGCACAGATACGCAGTATTTT. Protein product: CASSPGGGTDTQYF.

This clonotype appeared many times. The CDR3 DNA reads as TGTGCCAGCAGCTCATTGGATCCCCCCTTGGAGACCCAGTACTTC. It yields the protein CASSSLDPPLETQYF. V usage is TRBV11-2 and J usage is TRBJ2-5, with no clear D. Trimming removed 4 bases at V and 5 bases at J, with 17 bases between. In germline, CDR1 is SGHAT, CDR2 FQNNGV. CDR3 size: 15 residues.

This clonotype occurred many times. The chain couples TRBV12-3 or TRBV12-4 to TRBJ1-5, with D possibly matching TRBD1 (6 bases). The CDR3 covers 17 residues. The V end lost 5 bases, the J end lost 0 bases, and 17 bases lay between the germline ends. Here the CDR3 DNA reads TGTGCCAGCAGTAACCGGGACACGGGGCTTAGCAATCAGCCCCAGCATTTT. The encoded protein is CASSNRDTGLSNQPQHF.

This clonotype was recorded at least ten times. This chain joins TRBV27 and TRBJ1-5; 8 positions match TRBD1. V lost 5 bases to trimming and J lost 4 bases; unmatched junction nucleotides: 10. The CDR3 totals 16 residues. CDR1 and CDR2 (germline): MNHEY, SMNVEV (reference sequence). The CDR3 reads CASSEQTGEVNQPQHF. DNA of the CDR3: TGTGCCAGCAGTGAACAGACAGGGGAGGTAAATCAGCCCCAGCATTTT.

This clonotype was seen repeatedly, ten times or more. This chain links TRBV7-2 with TRBJ1-1; D is undetermined. The ends were cut back, 2 bases at V and 0 bases at J, with 10 bases in the middle. This CDR3 has 15 amino acids. Germline V gene sequence: CDR1 SGHTA, CDR2 FQGNSA. The CDR3 sequence: CASSLLWSLNTEAFF. The CDR3 DNA reads as TGTGCCAGCAGCTTACTTTGGAGCTTGAACACTGAAGCTTTCTTT.

The sample holds one count of this clonotype. With a much larger clone just one base away, this may be a read error. The chain joins TRBV12-3 or TRBV12-4 to TRBJ2-5; maybe TRBD2 (7 bases). With 2 bases removed from V and 10 bases from J, the gap between germline ends came to 17 bases. This CDR3 spans 14 amino acids. CDR3 bases: TGTGCCAGCAGTTTATGGGGGGGCCAAAAGAGCCAGTACTTC. Protein: CASSLWGGQKSQYF.

Comment on this clonotype: Germline is not matched at one junction end, which may reflect a read error. The V and J genes are TRBV10-3 and TRBJ2-3; tentative D call: TRBD1 (7 bases). CDR1 is ENHRY and CDR2 is SYGVKD in the germline V gene. CDR3 length: 17 amino acids. The CDR3 sequence: CTISPQQGRPGTDTQYF. As DNA, the CDR3 is TGTACCATCAGCCCTCAACAGGGGAGGCCGGGCACAGATACGCAGTATTTT.

This clonotype came up many times. The chain carries TRBV5-1 and TRBJ2-2, with 10 bases fitting TRBD2. The CDR3 length is 20 residues. V shed 1 base, J shed 0 bases, and the junction held 12 bases outside the gene matches. Germline loops: CDR1 SGHRS, CDR2 YFSETQ. CDR3 nucleotides: TGCGCCAGCAGCTTGTCTAGGTCTAGCGGGGGAGTCGCGAACACCGGGGAGCTGTTTTTT. As protein: CASSLSRSSGGVANTGELFF.

By frequency in the sample, this clonotype is medium-sized (0.01 to 0.1%). The genes are TRBV6-5 and TRBJ2-5, with TRBD1 matching 8 bases. J lost 5 bases, V lost 6 bases, and 8 bases had no gene match. The length of the CDR3 is 14 residues. CDR1 MNHEY and CDR2 SVGAGI come from the germline V gene. In DNA, the CDR3 is TGTGCCAGCAGACCCAGGACAGGGAGGGAGACCCAGTACTTC. Its protein product is CASRPRTGRETQYF.

This clonotype has a count of ten or more. This sequence joins TRBV18 and TRBJ1-3; TRBD1 matches 9 bases. The junction had 7 bases not matched to a gene; V was cut back by 4 bases and J by 3 bases. This CDR3 is 16 amino acids long. CDR1 and CDR2 from the germline V gene are KGHSH and LQKENI. The CDR3 reads CASSRGQGKNGNTIYF. In DNA form, the CDR3 reads TGTGCCAGCTCACGAGGACAGGGGAAAAATGGAAACACCATATATTTT.

This clonotype was seen many times. V is TRBV4-2 and J is TRBJ2-3, with D possibly being TRBD2 (6 bases). There are 14 residues in the CDR3. Germline assignment: CDR1 LGHNA and CDR2 YNFKEQ. The V and J ends lost 2 bases and 1 base respectively, with 7 bases between them. CDR3 loop: CASSQWGGTDTQYF. CDR3 coding DNA: TGTGCCAGCAGCCAATGGGGGGGCACAGATACGCAGTATTTT.